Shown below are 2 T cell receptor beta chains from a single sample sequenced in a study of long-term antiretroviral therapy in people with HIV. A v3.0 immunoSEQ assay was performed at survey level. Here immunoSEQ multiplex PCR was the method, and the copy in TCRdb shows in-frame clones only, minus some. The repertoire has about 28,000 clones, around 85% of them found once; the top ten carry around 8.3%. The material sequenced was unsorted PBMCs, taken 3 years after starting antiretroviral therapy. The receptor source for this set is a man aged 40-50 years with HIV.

Here the CDR3 DNA reads TGTGCCAGCAGCTCCCGGGCCGGGGAAGGGCCCCAGCATTTT. As protein: CASSSRAGEGPQHF. V gene TRBV7-8 combines with J gene TRBJ1-5, with D hard to call. The V and J ends lost 4 bases and 9 bases respectively, with 16 bases between them. The length of the CDR3 is 14 residues. The germline CDR1 and CDR2 sequences are SGHVS and FQNEAQ.

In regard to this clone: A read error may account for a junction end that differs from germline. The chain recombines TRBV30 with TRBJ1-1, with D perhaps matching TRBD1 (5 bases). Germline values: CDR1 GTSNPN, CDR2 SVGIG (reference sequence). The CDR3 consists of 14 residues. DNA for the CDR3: TGTGCCTGGAATCGAGCAGGGTGGAACTCTGAAGCTTTCTTT. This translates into CAWNRAGWNSEAFF. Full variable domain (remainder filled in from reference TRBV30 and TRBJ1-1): SQTIHQWPATLVQPVGSPLSLECTVEGTSNPNLYWYRQAAGRGLQLLFYSVGIGQISSEVPQNLSASRPQDRQFILSSKKLLLSDSGFYLCAWNRAGWNSEAFFGQGTRLTVV.